What follows is one TCR beta chain and its context. The clone's antigen remains unknown. Nothing much larger sits one base from this clone, and base qualities are not available. This sample is drawn from a study of vaccination effects on CD4 cells after COVID-19 (dated by TCRdb to the early 2020s). Study-wide context: Participants received two doses of either the BNT162b2 or the mRNA-1273 mRNA SARS-CoV-2 vaccine. In both COVID-19 convalescent patients and infection-naive vaccine recipients, the study compared SARS-CoV-2 spike-specific CD4+ TCR repertoires from before mRNA vaccination with those from after it. Altogether, some 11 COVID-19 convalescent patients and several SARS-CoV-2-naive healthy vaccine recipients made up the full study. Cultures from other donors in the study were sequenced with the Oncomine TCR Beta short-read assay on an Illumina iSeq 100. Paper-wide results and their limitations: In healthy vaccine recipients, vaccine-induced clones were almost all SARS-CoV-2 mono-reactive, with only 1 of 255 being cross-reactive with common cold coronaviruses. Clones induced by infection and clones induced by vaccination both contracted markedly at late timepoints after vaccination, which fits with T cell responses waning over time. Limitations of the study were the small number of convalescent patients and the absence of early post-infection timepoints.

The ViraFEST assay stimulated PBMC with viral peptide pools and then used TCR sequencing to identify antigen-specific CD4+ T cell clonotypes by expansion. After approximately 11 days of culture, CD4+ T cells were isolated with the EasySep CD4+ T cell isolation kit. Healthy vaccine recipients had no prior SARS-CoV-2 infection, confirmed by negative nucleocapsid antibodies before and after vaccination. Some 2 million PBMC per well were cultured in IMDM with about 5.4% human AB serum, 7.5 to 10 IU/ml IL-2 and gentamicin, plus 10 ug/ml peptides. On days 3 and 7, half of the culture medium was replaced with fresh IL-2-containing medium. Unless noted otherwise, every peptide stimulation condition was cultured in triplicate wells. PBMC were separated from whole blood using Ficoll-Paque Plus gradient centrifugation and were then either cryopreserved at -140C or used fresh. The overlapping peptide pools covered the spike proteins of SARS-CoV-2 and of the common cold coronaviruses HCoV-NL63, HCoV-OC43 and HCoV-229E. The QIAamp micro DNA kit was used to extract genomic DNA from the cultured CD4+ T cells.

Libraries were constructed by the immunoSEQ multiplex PCR assay. DNA from the cultured and isolated CD4+ T cells underwent TCR beta CDR3 sequencing. The original methods were these. Non-productive TCR sequences were removed, reads were trimmed to the CDR3 region, and CDR3s of at least 7 amino acids were retained. The MANAFEST web app was used to pick out antigen-specific clonotypes by comparing their expansion in peptide wells with that in reference cultures. Positive clones required FDR<0.05 expansion versus reference and all other wells, odds ratio above 5, and frequency above 0.1% in two replicate wells. Clonotypes significantly expanded in SARS-CoV-2 spike wells and in at least one common cold coronavirus spike condition were defined as cross-reactive. CDR3 similarity was assessed by Levenshtein distance using the stringdist R package, and unrooted trees were constructed with ape in R 3.6.1. In TCRdb, the immuneACCESS table is reduced to in-frame sequences with V and J assigned. These tables do not hold every clone; where another copy was compared, an unresolved V gene accounts for under half, and the others remain unexplained. That table is the source of V, J and clone size, and D and trimming were worked out from the DNA. This sample lists tens of thousands of clones; roughly four fifths were detected once. About 4.6% of the sample is taken by the ten largest.

Trimming removed 6 bases from V and 0 bases from J; the gene matches leave 5 bases unexplained. Counted from cysteine to phenylalanine, this CDR3 has 14 amino acids. Here the CDR3 DNA is all that survives: 42 bases in frame from base 1. Taken from the germline V gene (reference sequence), the CDR1 and CDR2 loops are MNHEY and SMNVEV. The TCR sequence derives from a human donor who received a COVID-19 vaccine. The sample here was CD4+ T cells from PBMCs cultured with SARS-CoV-2 spike peptides, taken before COVID-19 vaccination. Per the publication, the cell subset or site label means: SARS-CoV-2 spike overlapping peptide pool stimulation. Rearrangement joined TRBV27 to TRBJ2-7, and 7 junction bases match TRBD1. CDR3 protein: CASRLTGISYEQYF. The DNA sequence follows: TGTGCCAGCAGATTGACAGGGATCTCCTACGAGCAGTACTTC.